These T cell receptor beta chains were read from a single sample in a study of blood T cell repertoires in COVID-19. Only in-frame clones appear in the TCRdb table, and some are missing; sequencing was by immunoSEQ multiplex PCR. The sample yields 300,000 to 400,000 clones, about 91% seen once. Sequencing input: peripheral blood. Receptor source: a man in his thirties or forties with COVID-19, enrolled during active disease. Both conserved end residues are part of each CDR3. A D gene is named only where the DNA matches it firmly. Expanded clones get a size class; other rows say once, few or many, or leave the size out.

CDR3nt	CDR3aa	abundance	d_gene	v_gene	j_gene
TGTGCCATCAGTGAACAGAGGACTGGGGGGGGCTACACCTTC	CAISEQRTGGGYTF	.	.	TRBV10-3	TRBJ1-2
TGTGCCAGCAGCTCCGGACAGGGGGGCTATGGCACAGATACGCAGTATTTT	CASSSGQGGYGTDTQYF	.	TRBD1	TRBV7-3	TRBJ2-3
TGTGCCAGCAGTCCCCGACTAGCGGGAGGGGACGAGCAGTACTTC	CASSPRLAGGDEQYF	.	TRBD2	TRBV28	TRBJ2-7
TGCGCCAGCAGCCGGGAGGGAAGCACAGATACGCAGTATTTT	CASSREGSTDTQYF	.	TRBD2	TRBV4-1	TRBJ2-3
TGTGCCAGCAGCTTAGGGGACAGTTCCAATCAGCCCCAGCATTTT	CASSLGDSSNQPQHF	once	TRBD1	TRBV7-9	TRBJ1-5
TGCGCCAGCAGTCACGATACTGGACAGGTTTTTGTAACTAATGAAAAACTGTTTTTT	CASSHDTGQVFVTNEKLFF	.	TRBD1	TRBV23-1	TRBJ1-4
TGTGCCAGCAGCCTCAGGGTGGGCGGCACAGATACGCAGTATTTT	CASSLRVGGTDTQYF	.	.	TRBV5-5	TRBJ2-3
TGCAGCGTTGAACCCTCCCGGGGCAGGGGGAGAGCTTTCTTT	CSVEPSRGRGRAFF	.	TRBD1	TRBV29-1	TRBJ1-1
TGTGCCAGCAGCTCGGACAGGGACTCCTACGAGCAGTACTTC	CASSSDRDSYEQYF	.	TRBD1	TRBV7-3	TRBJ2-7
TGTGCCAGTAGTATAGTTCAGGGGTTCACTGAAGCTTTCTTT	CASSIVQGFTEAFF	.	.	TRBV19	TRBJ1-1
TGTGCCACCAGGACAGGGTTGGATAATTCACCCCTCCACTTT	CATRTGLDNSPLHF	few	TRBD1	TRBV2	TRBJ1-6
TGTGCCACCAGTGATTGGGTCAGGGGGCCGGAGACCCAGTACTTC	CATSDWVRGPETQYF	once	TRBD1	TRBV24-1	TRBJ2-5
TGTGCCAGCAGGGGGACTAGCGGGTTTTCTACAGATACGCAGTATTTT	CASRGTSGFSTDTQYF	.	TRBD2	TRBV28	TRBJ2-3
TGCAGTGCCTTCGGAGGGTATGGCTACACCTTC	CSAFGGYGYTF	.	.	TRBV20-1	TRBJ1-2
TGTGCCAGCAGCCCTCCTGGGGTTGACAGGCTAAATTCACCCCTCCACTTT	CASSPPGVDRLNSPLHF	.	.	TRBV28	TRBJ1-6
TGTGCCTGGAGCTCGGGACAGAATAATTCACCCCTCCACTTT	CAWSSGQNNSPLHF	.	TRBD1	TRBV30	TRBJ1-6
TGTGCCAGTAGTATAAACTTAAACTATGGCTACACCTTC	CASSINLNYGYTF	.	.	TRBV19	TRBJ1-2
TGTGCCAGCTCACCGACTTATAGCAATCAGCCCCAGCATTTT	CASSPTYSNQPQHF	.	.	TRBV18	TRBJ1-5
TGTGCCAGCAGCTTAGAGTCCTCGGACAGGACACACTCCTACGAGCAGTACTTC	CASSLESSDRTHSYEQYF	.	TRBD1	TRBV7-8	TRBJ2-7
TGTGCCAGCAGCCAGGGGACTAGCGGGAGCTATACGCAGTATTTT	CASSQGTSGSYTQYF	once	TRBD2	TRBV7-3	TRBJ2-3
TGTGCCAGCAGCTTAAGACTAGCGGGGGGGCGGGAGACCCAGTACTTC	CASSLRLAGGRETQYF	.	TRBD2	TRBV7-2	TRBJ2-5
TGTGCCAGCAGCTTAATCGTGCAGGGCAATCAGCCCCAGCATTTT	CASSLIVQGNQPQHF	few	.	TRBV7-8	TRBJ1-5
TGTGCCAGCAGCCGCAGACAGGCCGTTGCAACTAATGAAAAACTGTTTTTT	CASSRRQAVATNEKLFF	once	.	TRBV7-6	TRBJ1-4
TGTGCCAGCAGCCCGTGGACTAGCGGGTTTTACAATGAGCAGTTCTTC	CASSPWTSGFYNEQFF	.	TRBD2	TRBV5-6	TRBJ2-1
TGTGCCAGCAGTCCACTTACAGGGGGCTATCAGCCCCAGCATTTT	CASSPLTGGYQPQHF	few	TRBD1	TRBV6-5	TRBJ1-5
TGTGCCAGCAGCAGAGTGAACACTGAAGCTTTCTTT	CASSRVNTEAFF	once	.	TRBV7-9	TRBJ1-1
TGTGCCAGCAGTTACACAATTGACAGGGGGCTCGGCACCGGGGAGCTGTTTTTT	CASSYTIDRGLGTGELFF	few	TRBD1	TRBV6-2/TRBV6-3	TRBJ2-2
TGTGCCAGCAGCGTAGGAGGACTAGCGGGGGCTCATACGCAGTATTTT	CASSVGGLAGAHTQYF	.	TRBD2	TRBV9	TRBJ2-3
TGTGCCAGCAGTTACATTAGAGGTAATCAGCCCCAGCATTTT	CASSYIRGNQPQHF	once	.	TRBV6-5	TRBJ1-5
TGTGCCAGCAGCGGCCAACAGGAGACCCAGTACTTC	CASSGQQETQYF	.	.	TRBV9	TRBJ2-5
TGTGCCACGGCACCCCACAAAACAACACAGAGGGAAGAGACCCAGTACTTC	CATAPHKTTQREETQYF	.	.	TRBV27	TRBJ2-5